The 17 T cell receptor beta chains below all came from one sample that was sequenced in a study of T cells expressing NK-cell markers. TCRdb reanalyzed the 5' RACE reads and collapses them to one entry per CDR3 protein, without DNA. The listing records about 260,000 distinct CDR3 sequences. The sample comprised blood T cells: a sorted CD56 or NKG2C T cell subset, CD4+ or CD8+ T cells, or bulk PBMC T cells (not recorded which). The receptors come from a man in his late teens or twenties in good health.

J is TRBJ2-1 and V is TRBV24-1; TCRdb lists TRBD1, though no DNA is available to test this call. This CDR3 comprises 16 residues. The germline CDR1 and CDR2 sequences are KGHDR and SFDVKD. CDR3 sequence: CATSETRGRGNDEQFF.

The rearrangement links TRBV9 to TRBJ2-1; TCRdb lists TRBD1, though no DNA is available to test this call. Germline lookup yields CDR1 SGDLS and CDR2 YYNGEE. This CDR3 contains 16 residues. CDR3: CASSVGRTGNYNEQFF.

This chain links TRBV20-1 with TRBJ2-1; as DNA is missing, the TRBD2 call by TCRdb cannot be tested. There are 13 residues in the CDR3. Germline loops: CDR1 DFQATT, CDR2 SNEGSKA (reference sequence). CDR3 amino acids: CSARGVALHEQFF.

This chain uses TRBV5-1 with TRBJ1-4. The CDR3 extends over 15 amino acids. Germline loops: CDR1 SGHRS, CDR2 YFSETQ. CDR3 residues: CASSLGWHRSEKLFF.

The rearrangement joins TRBV10-3 to TRBJ1-2. The CDR3 sequence is 13 residues long. Germline V gives CDR1 ENHRY, CDR2 SYGVKD. CDR3 region: CAISSRNNYGYTF.

CDR3 residues: CATSSGQETQYF. The V gene is TRBV10-3, the J gene TRBJ2-5; TCRdb lists TRBD2, though no DNA is available to test this call. CDR1 is ENHRY and CDR2 is SYGVKD in the germline V gene. This CDR3 is built from 12 residues.

The V gene is TRBV18, the J gene TRBJ1-6. The germline CDR1 and CDR2 sequences are KGHSH and LQKENI. This CDR3 is built from 16 residues. The CDR3 loop is CASSYGGGGDNSPLHF. The whole variable domain, filled in from reference TRBV18 and TRBJ1-6, reads NAGVMQNPRHLVRRRGQEARLRCSPMKGHSHVYWYRQLPEEGLKFMVYLQKENIIDESGMPKERFSAEFPKEGPSILRIQQVVRGDSAAYFCASSYGGGGDNSPLHFGNGTRLTVT.

The CDR3: CATSEVMGDTGELFF. The chain links TRBV24-1 to TRBJ2-2; TCRdb selects TRBD1, and the lack of DNA leaves this call unchecked. There are 15 residues in the CDR3. CDR1 KGHDR and CDR2 SFDVKD come from the germline V gene.

V is TRBV3-1 and J is TRBJ2-3; TCRdb gives TRBD2 as the D gene, but with no DNA this cannot be confirmed. This CDR3 is built from 16 residues. Germline CDR1 LGHDT, CDR2 YNNKEL (reference sequence). The CDR3 loop is CASSQLLAGEEDTQYF.

CDR3 amino acids: CSARADFQETQYF. The chain has TRBV20-1 and TRBJ2-5; the D call of TRBD2 rests on TCRdb alone, since no DNA is present to check it. The CDR3 loop spans 13 amino acids. Germline values: CDR1 DFQATT, CDR2 SNEGSKA (reference sequence).

The chain links TRBV12-5 to TRBJ2-3; lacking DNA, the TRBD2 call made by TCRdb goes unchecked. Germline V gene data show CDR1 as LGHNT and CDR2 as FRNRAP. This CDR3 is 16 amino acids long. The CDR3 protein is CASGMEEGLLTDTQYF. Full variable domain (remainder filled in from reference TRBV12-5 and TRBJ2-3): DARVTQTPRHKVTEMGQEVTMRCQPILGHNTVFWYRQTMMQGLELLAYFRNRAPLDDSGMPKDRFSAEMPDATLATLKIQPSEPRDSAVYFCASGMEEGLLTDTQYFGPGTRLTVL.

This rearrangement joins TRBV11-2 to TRBJ2-3; TCRdb proposes TRBD1, but this gene call is untestable without DNA. This CDR3 is 17 amino acids long. Germline CDR1 reads SGHAT; CDR2 reads FQNNGV. The CDR3 reads CASSFGSWDGSTDTQYF.

The gene calls are TRBV5-4 and TRBJ1-2; TCRdb picks TRBD1, but there is no DNA to check that call. CDR1 is SGHNT, CDR2 YYREEE, per germline (reference sequence). This CDR3 comprises 13 residues. The CDR3 region is CASSLDRGDGYTF. The full variable domain, rest sourced from reference TRBV5-4 and TRBJ1-2, is ETGVTQSPTHLIKTRGQQVTLRCSSQSGHNTVSWYQQALGQGPQFIFQYYREEENGRGNFPPRFSGLQFPNYSSELNVNALELDDSALYLCASSLDRGDGYTFGSGTRLTVV.

This chain uses TRBV12-3 or TRBV12-4 with TRBJ2-2; TCRdb returns TRBD1, unconfirmable since there is no DNA. The CDR3 has 19 residues. This chain's CDR3 is CASSLRIILANRDTGELFF.

The rearrangement joins TRBV19 to TRBJ1-5; TCRdb's D call, TRBD1, is unchecked because there is no DNA. Germline V lookup: CDR1 LNHDA, CDR2 SQIVND (reference sequence). The CDR3 sequence is 17 residues long. The CDR3 loop reads CASSPGTGSGSNQPQHF.

The V call is TRBV10-2, the J call TRBJ1-2; the TCRdb call, TRBD1, lacks DNA for checking. CDR1 and CDR2 (germline): WSHSY, SAAADI. The CDR3 is 14 amino acids. Here the CDR3 reads CASSEWGHGSGYTF.

The chain employs TRBV9 and TRBJ2-1; absent DNA, TCRdb's TRBD1 call cannot be checked. Looked up from germline, CDR1 is SGDLS and CDR2 is YYNGEE. The CDR3 runs 15 residues. The CDR3 sequence: CASSEGQGIYNEQFF.